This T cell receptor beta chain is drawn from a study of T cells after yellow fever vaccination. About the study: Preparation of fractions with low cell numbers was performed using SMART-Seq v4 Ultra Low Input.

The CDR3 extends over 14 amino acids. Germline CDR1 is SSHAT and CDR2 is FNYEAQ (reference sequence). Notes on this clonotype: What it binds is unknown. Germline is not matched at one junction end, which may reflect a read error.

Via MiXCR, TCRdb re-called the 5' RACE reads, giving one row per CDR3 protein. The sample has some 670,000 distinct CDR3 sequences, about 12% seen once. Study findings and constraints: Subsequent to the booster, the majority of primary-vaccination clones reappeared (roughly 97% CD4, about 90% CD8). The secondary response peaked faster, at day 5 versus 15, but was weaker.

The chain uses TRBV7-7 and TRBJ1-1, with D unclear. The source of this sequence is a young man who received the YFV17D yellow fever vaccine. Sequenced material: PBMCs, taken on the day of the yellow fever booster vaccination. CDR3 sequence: CASRSRHLNTEAFF. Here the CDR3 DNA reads TGTGCTAGCAGGTCTCGACACTTGAACACTGAAGCTTTCTTT.